This T cell receptor beta chain was found in a study of Ad26.COV2.S vaccination and SARS-CoV-2 variants. Across the study: Each vaccinee took Ad26.COV2.S intramuscularly, once or twice 56 days apart. Study conclusions and caveats: Analyses of TCR breadth and depth may have underestimated total T cell responses.

V lost 4 bases and J lost 3; bases outside the gene matches: 7. In germline, CDR1 is SGHNT, CDR2 YYREEE (reference sequence). This CDR3 comprises 15 residues. Treatment specified: roughly 19 received Ad26.COV2.S at low or high dose, single or two shots; 5 received placebo; per-sample allocation not given. Vaccine and placebo recipients were sampled on day 63 after the first injection. Profiled with immunoSEQ multiplex PCR; TCRdb holds only in-frame clones, not every one. This table holds 300,000 to 500,000 clones, 88% found once. This clone was seen once. Its antigen is not identified. This receptor was obtained from a person between 18 and 65 years old who received the Ad26.COV2.S COVID-19 vaccine or a placebo. The chain employs TRBV5-4 and TRBJ2-5, with 9 bases identical to TRBD2. The starting material was peripheral blood, obtained in a trial of Ad26.COV2.S vaccine versus placebo. The CDR3 protein is CASSAAGGSEETQYF. The CDR3 DNA follows: TGTGCCAGCAGCGCTGCGGGGGGGTCAGAAGAGACCCAGTACTTC.